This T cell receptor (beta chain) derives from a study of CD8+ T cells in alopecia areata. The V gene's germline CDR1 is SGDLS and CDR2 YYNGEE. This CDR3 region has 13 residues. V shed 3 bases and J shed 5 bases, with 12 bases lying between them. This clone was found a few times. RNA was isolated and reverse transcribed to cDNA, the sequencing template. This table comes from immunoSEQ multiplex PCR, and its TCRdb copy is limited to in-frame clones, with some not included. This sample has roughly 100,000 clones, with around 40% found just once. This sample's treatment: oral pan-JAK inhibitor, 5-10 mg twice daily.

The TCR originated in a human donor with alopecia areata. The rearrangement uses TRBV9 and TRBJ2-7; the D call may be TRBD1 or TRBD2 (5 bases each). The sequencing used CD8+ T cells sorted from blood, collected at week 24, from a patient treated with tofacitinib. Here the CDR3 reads CASSASLGHEQYF. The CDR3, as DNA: TGTGCCAGCAGCGCGTCGTTGGGACACGAGCAGTACTTC.